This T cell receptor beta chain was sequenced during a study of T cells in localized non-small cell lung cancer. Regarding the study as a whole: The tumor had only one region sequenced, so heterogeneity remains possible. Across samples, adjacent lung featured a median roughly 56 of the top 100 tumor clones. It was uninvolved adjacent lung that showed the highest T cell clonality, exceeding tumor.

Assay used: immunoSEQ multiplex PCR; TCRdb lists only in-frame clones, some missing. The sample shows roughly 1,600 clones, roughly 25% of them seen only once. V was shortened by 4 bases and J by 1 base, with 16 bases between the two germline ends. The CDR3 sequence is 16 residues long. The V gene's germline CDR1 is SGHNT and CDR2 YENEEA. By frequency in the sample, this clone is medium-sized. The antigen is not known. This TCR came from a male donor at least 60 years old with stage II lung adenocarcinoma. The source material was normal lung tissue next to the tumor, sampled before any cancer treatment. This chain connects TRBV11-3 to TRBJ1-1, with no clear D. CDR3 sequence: CASSSPGMGPNTEAFF. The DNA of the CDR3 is TGTGCCAGCAGCTCGCCCGGTATGGGCCCGAACACTGAAGCTTTCTTT.